Listed here are 23 T cell receptor beta chains from one sample, sequenced in a study of glioma-infiltrating T cells. TCR alpha and beta CDR3 regions were amplified from RNA using iRepertoire nested multiplex PCR. TCRdb reprocessed the multiplex PCR reads via MiXCR and lists one record per CDR3 protein. Of more than 300,000 distinct CDR3 sequences in the sample, 41% were seen once. The material sequenced was glioma tissue, nonneoplastic brain tissue, or PBMCs (not recorded which). The receptors come from a human donor with low-grade glioma or glioblastoma, undergoing nonglioma brain surgery, or in good health (not recorded which).

This clonotype occurred once. A junction end diverges from the germline sequence, so it may reflect a read error. The chain is built from TRBV9 and TRBJ2-3; TRBD2 aligns across 10 bases. Per germline, CDR1 SGDLS and CDR2 YYNGEE. The CDR3 is made up of 14 amino acids. CDR3 loop: CASSGRLGTDTQYF. As DNA, the CDR3 is TGTGCCAGTAGCGGGAGGTTGGGAACAGATACGCAGTATTTT.

The genes are TRBV7-9 and TRBJ2-5, with 7 bases fitting TRBD1. The CDR3 sequence is 14 residues long. V was clipped by 7 bases and J by 2 bases; unmatched bases: 7. Germline-derived CDR1 and CDR2 are SEHNR and FQNEAQ (reference sequence). The DNA of the CDR3 is TGTGCCAGCAACCCACCGGACAGGCAAGAGACCCAGTACTTC. It is translated as CASNPPDRQETQYF.

V usage is TRBV4-3 and J usage is TRBJ2-3, with D perhaps given as TRBD1 or TRBD2 (5 bases each). This CDR3 spans 13 amino acids. Trimming cost V 4 bases and J 6 bases, with 11 bases left between them. Germline V gene sequence: CDR1 LGHNA, CDR2 YSLEER. CDR3: CASSRVEGDTQYF. The CDR3 bases are TGCGCCAGCAGCCGGGTCGAGGGGGATACGCAGTATTTT.

The rearrangement joins TRBV11-2 to TRBJ1-5; 8 nucleotides align to TRBD1. Trimming took 5 bases from V and 1 from J; bases not matched to a gene: 4. CDR3 length equals 15 residues. CDR1 SGHAT and CDR2 FQNNGV come from the germline V gene. The CDR3 sequence: CASSLWTGSNQPQHF. DNA for the CDR3: TGTGCCAGCAGCCTCTGGACAGGGAGCAATCAGCCCCAGCATTTT.

The chain uses TRBV28 and TRBJ1-6; the match to TRBD1 covers 9 bases. The germline V gene has CDR1 MDHEN and CDR2 SYDVKM. Unmatched junction bases numbered 10, after V lost 2 bases and J lost 2 bases. There are 19 residues in the CDR3. CDR3 coding DNA: TGTGCCAGCAGTTTACTGGGACAGGGACCGGAGACCTATAATTCACCCCTCCACTTT. Translated: CASSLLGQGPETYNSPLHF.

The chain joins TRBV4-2 to TRBJ2-3, with D tentatively TRBD1 or TRBD2 (5 bases each). Germline assignment: CDR1 LGHNA and CDR2 YNFKEQ. Trimming removed 4 bases from V and 5 bases from J, with 7 bases in between. The CDR3 spans 12 residues. The CDR3: CASSRDRDTQYF. DNA of the CDR3: TGTGCCAGCAGCCGGGACCGAGATACGCAGTATTTT.

The V gene is TRBV20-1, the J gene TRBJ2-7; tentatively, D is TRBD2 (6 bases). Between the trimmed V and J ends, which lost 3 bases and 0 bases, there was a span of 15 bases. The CDR3 is 15 residues long. The V gene's germline CDR1 is DFQATT and CDR2 SNEGSKA (reference sequence). The CDR3 protein is CSASSGTDYSYEQYF. The CDR3 DNA follows: TGCAGTGCTAGCTCCGGGACGGACTACTCCTACGAGCAGTACTTC.

This clonotype showed up just a few times. V and J are TRBV20-1 and TRBJ1-1, with D unclear. CDR1 and CDR2 from the germline V gene are DFQATT and SNEGSKA (reference sequence). This CDR3 is built from 14 residues. V was clipped by 5 bases and J by 3 bases, with 16 bases between them. CDR3 loop: CSARRVPRDTEAFF. The CDR3 DNA follows: TGCAGTGCTCGAAGGGTCCCGAGGGACACTGAAGCTTTCTTT.

To note about this clonotype: A junction end diverges from the germline sequence, so it may reflect a read error. The chain combines TRBV4-2 with TRBJ1-5; D gene unclear. The CDR3 covers 12 residues. Germline assignment: CDR1 LGHNA and CDR2 YNFKEQ. DNA of the CDR3: TGTGCCCGCAGCCAGGAGAATCAGCCCCAGCATTTT. As protein: CARSQENQPQHF.

This clonotype has just a few counts. The V call is TRBV7-2, the J call TRBJ2-1, with 8 bases matching TRBD1. The germline V gene encodes CDR1 SGHTA and CDR2 FQGNSA. V dropped 2 bases and J dropped 5; count of bases not matched to a gene: 8. This CDR3 region has 16 residues. The CDR3 protein is CASSLSGTGDNNEQFF. Here the CDR3 DNA reads TGTGCCAGCAGCTTATCCGGGACAGGAGATAACAATGAGCAGTTCTTC.

The CDR3 region has the DNA TGTGCCAGCAGCTTAGTGGCGGGAGCGAACACCGGGGAGCTGTTTTTT. It translates to CASSLVAGANTGELFF. The chain carries TRBV7-2 and TRBJ2-2; the match to TRBD2 covers 7 bases. Germline CDR1 reads SGHTA; CDR2 reads FQGNSA. CDR3 length equals 16 residues. V shed 1 base, J shed 0 bases, and the junction held 2 bases outside the gene matches.

As regards this clonotype: This may stem from a read error, because a much larger clone lies one nucleotide away. This rearrangement joins TRBV28 to TRBJ1-1, with D possibly being TRBD1 (6 bases). Per the germline V gene, CDR1 is MDHEN and CDR2 is SYDVKM. There are 13 residues in the CDR3. The CDR3 reads CASSLFGQFEPFF. CDR3 nucleotides: TGTGCCAGCAGTTTATTCGGACAGTTTGAACCTTTCTTT.

This clonotype appeared a few times. The V call is TRBV3-1, the J call TRBJ1-5, with D perhaps matching TRBD1 (5 bases). Germline V gene data show CDR1 as LGHDT and CDR2 as YNNKEL (reference sequence). There are 15 residues in the CDR3. With 4 bases removed from V and 6 bases from J, the gap between germline ends came to 16 bases. This CDR3 is CASSLRGDYGQPQHF. DNA for the CDR3: TGTGCCAGCAGCCTCAGAGGGGACTATGGTCAGCCCCAGCATTTT. The variable domain in full, with the rest retrieved from reference TRBV3-1 and TRBJ1-5, is DTAVSQTPKYLVTQMGNDKSIKCEQNLGHDTMYWYKQDSKKFLKIMFSYNNKELIINETVPNRFSPKSPDKAHLNLHINSLELGDSAVYFCASSLRGDYGQPQHFGDGTRLSIL.

This clonotype was counted once. This may stem from a read error, because a much larger clone lies one nucleotide away. In nucleotides, the CDR3 is TGTGCCAGCAGTTACTCTCAGGGGCGGAGTGGCTTCACCTTC. Amino acid sequence: CASSYSQGRSGFTF. The V call is TRBV6-2 or TRBV6-3, the J call TRBJ1-2; TRBD1 is a possible D gene (6 bases). Germline V gives CDR1 MNHEY, CDR2 SVGEGT. The CDR3 is made up of 14 amino acids.

V usage is TRBV28 and J usage is TRBJ2-7; the match to TRBD2 covers 8 bases. V was pared by 4 bases and J by 7 bases, with 21 bases of the junction left unmatched. Germline V gives CDR1 MDHEN, CDR2 SYDVKM. The CDR3 has 18 amino acids. The CDR3 here is CASSSPGTASGSPREQYF. The CDR3, as DNA: TGTGCCAGCAGTTCACCCGGTACGGCTAGCGGGTCCCCGAGGGAGCAGTACTTC.

The chain combines TRBV6-2 or TRBV6-3 with TRBJ2-4, with a weak D call TRBD2 (6 bases). The CDR3 loop spans 17 amino acids. The germline gives CDR1 MNHEY, CDR2 SVGEGT. V lost 7 bases and J lost 1, with 20 bases in between. The CDR3 region is CASMGSPWRAAKNIQYF. As DNA, the CDR3 is TGTGCCAGCATGGGTAGCCCGTGGAGGGCGGCCAAAAACATTCAGTACTTC.

In the case of this clonotype: A read error may produce the germline difference seen at one junction end. The chain uses TRBV27 and TRBJ1-4; D gene ambiguous. Per the germline V gene, CDR1 is MNHEY and CDR2 is SMNVEV (reference sequence). This CDR3 is 16 amino acids long. CDR3 loop: CASSLIPWATNEKLLF. The CDR3 DNA reads as TGTGCCAGCAGTTTAATCCCCTGGGCAACTAATGAAAAACTGCTTTTT.

This clonotype appeared many times. The chain joins TRBV20-1 to TRBJ1-5; D unresolved. Trimming removed 1 base at V and 2 bases at J, with 9 bases between. Germline CDR1 and CDR2: DFQATT and SNEGSKA (reference sequence). The CDR3 has 14 amino acids. CDR3 DNA sequence: TGCAGTGCTAGAGTCCCGAGTGGCAATCAGCCCCAGCATTTT. It encodes CSARVPSGNQPQHF.

This clonotype came up a few times. This rearrangement joins TRBV25-1 to TRBJ2-7; D may correspond to TRBD1 or TRBD2 (5 bases each). Germline CDR1 MGHDK, CDR2 SYGVNS. Trimming pared 5 bases from V and 5 bases from J, leaving 22 bases between. The CDR3 is 16 amino acids. In DNA form, the CDR3 reads TGTGCCAGCAGTTACGGCCCGGGGCAGGCCATCGACGAGCAGTACTTC. Protein: CASSYGPGQAIDEQYF.

This clonotype was detected only once. The rearrangement links TRBV20-1 to TRBJ2-7, with 9 bases aligning to TRBD1. CDR3 length equals 15 residues. The germline V gene encodes CDR1 DFQATT and CDR2 SNEGSKA (reference sequence). After removal of 3 bases from V and 3 bases from J, the junction contained 9 bases not matched to a gene. The CDR3 DNA reads as TGCAGTGCTAGGGGGGGACAGGGCACCCTCTACGAGCAGTACTTC. It codes for CSARGGQGTLYEQYF.

The J gene is TRBJ2-7, the V gene TRBV7-2; 8 positions match TRBD2. The CDR3 totals 17 residues. Germline V gene lookup returns CDR1 SGHTA and CDR2 FQGNSA. With 1 base clipped from V and 2 bases from J, the junction kept 10 bases outside the gene matches. CDR3 coding DNA: TGTGCCAGCAGCTTAGGATGGAGCGGGGGCCGAACCTACGAGCAGTACTTC. It encodes CASSLGWSGGRTYEQYF.

This clonotype was counted only a few times. This chain connects TRBV2 to TRBJ2-7; 8 positions match TRBD1. Germline CDR1 reads SNHLY; CDR2 reads FYNNEI. Trimming took 6 bases from V and 3 from J; bases not matched to a gene: 7. This CDR3 has 14 amino acids. The CDR3 DNA is TGTGCCAGCAGGGATTACAGGGGGAGCTACGAGCAGTACTTC. Its protein is CASRDYRGSYEQYF.

The DNA for the CDR3 is TGTGCCAGCAGTCAAATGGGACTAGCGGGAGCATACGAGCAGTACTTC. Amino acids: CASSQMGLAGAYEQYF. This rearrangement joins TRBV28 to TRBJ2-7; TRBD2 aligns across 14 bases. CDR3 length: 16 amino acids. V dropped 5 bases and J dropped 4; count of bases not matched to a gene: 7. Germline loops: CDR1 MDHEN, CDR2 SYDVKM.